The next 9 T cell receptor beta chains were all read from a single sample in a study of T cells in Graves' hyperthyroidism and ophthalmopathy. Researchers amplified the TCR beta CDR3 regions from RNA transcripts. First-round RT-PCR targeting the TCR CDR3 was performed with the HTBI primer set. A single record per CDR3 protein comes from TCRdb applying MiXCR to the multiplex PCR reads. The sample records 400,000 to 500,000 distinct CDR3 sequences, 14% to 15% being singletons. The specimen sequenced was blood. The source of these receptors is a man aged 18 to 29 with Graves' ophthalmopathy.

This clonotype has a handful of counts. It is likely a read error, because the conserved phenylalanine at the end of the CDR3 is missing. This chain links TRBV12-3 or TRBV12-4 with TRBJ1-1, with D hard to call. The CDR3 contains 16 residues. Trimming stripped 2 bases from V and 1 base from J, with 14 bases between. CDR3 in DNA: TGTGCCAGCAGTTTAAATTTGTCCCCAGCGAACACTGAAGCTTTCTCT. Protein product: CASSLNLSPANTEAFS.

This clonotype was counted only a few times. This chain connects TRBV5-4 to TRBJ2-1; 8 bases fit TRBD2. After removal of 3 bases from V and 4 bases from J, the junction contained 9 bases not matched to a gene. This CDR3 is 16 amino acids long. Germline loops: CDR1 SGHNT, CDR2 YYREEE (reference sequence). The CDR3 here is CASSWRPAGAYNEQFF. The CDR3 nucleotides read TGTGCCAGCAGCTGGCGGCCAGCGGGGGCTTACAATGAGCAGTTCTTC.

In regard to this clonotype: Just one base apart from a much larger clone, this may be a read error. The rearrangement joins TRBV18 to TRBJ2-7; TRBD1 matches 9 bases. CDR1 is KGHSH and CDR2 is LQKENI in the germline V gene. Trimming took 3 bases from V and 6 from J; bases not matched to a gene: 6. CDR3 length equals 14 residues. The DNA of the CDR3 is TGTGCCAGCTCACCTACCGACAGGGGGTGCGAGCAGTACTTC. Translated: CASSPTDRGCEQYF.

This clonotype was seen many times. This chain joins TRBV9 and TRBJ1-1; unclear D gene. CDR1 is SGDLS, CDR2 YYNGEE, per germline. Deletions cut 0 bases from V and 1 base from J, with 10 bases between. The CDR3 extends over 15 amino acids. CDR3 sequence: CASSVGLVGNTEAFF. CDR3 in DNA: TGTGCCAGCAGCGTAGGGTTGGTGGGGAACACTGAAGCTTTCTTT. The whole variable domain, remainder taken from reference TRBV9 and TRBJ1-1, is DSGVTQTPKHLITATGQRVTLRCSPRSGDLSVYWYQQSLDQGLQFLIQYYNGEERAKGNILERFSAQQFPDLHSELNLSSLELGDSALYFCASSVGLVGNTEAFFGQGTRLTVV.

There are many counts of this clonotype. V is TRBV7-3 and J is TRBJ2-7; maybe TRBD1 (5 bases). From germline, CDR1 is SGHTA and CDR2 FQGTGA. Trimming stripped 5 bases from V and 5 bases from J, with 19 bases between. The length of the CDR3 is 15 residues. The DNA of the CDR3 is TGTGCCAGCAGCAAACAGGTGGCAGGGCGGCACGAGCAGTACTTC. Amino acids: CASSKQVAGRHEQYF.

In the case of this clonotype: A much larger clone differs by one base, so this may be a read error. The J gene is TRBJ1-1, the V gene TRBV7-2, with 9 bases fitting TRBD1. The CDR3 totals 16 residues. CDR1 is SGHTA and CDR2 is FQGNSA in the germline V gene. CDR3 protein: CASSLQGAAYNTGAFF. CDR3 bases: TGTGCCAGCAGCCTACAGGGGGCCGCTTACAACACTGGAGCTTTCTTT.

The chain combines TRBV10-2 with TRBJ2-1; a possible D gene is TRBD2 (5 bases). Germline CDR1 reads WSHSY; CDR2 reads SAAADI. V was cut by 6 bases and J by 5 bases, with 17 bases left in between. CDR3 length: 15 residues. The CDR3, as DNA: TGCGCCAGCAGAAAGGAGGACTCCCTACACAATGAGCAGTTCTTC. Residues: CASRKEDSLHNEQFF.

This clonotype showed up many times. This rearrangement joins TRBV4-1 to TRBJ2-5; no definite D call. V gave up 0 bases and J gave up 5 bases, with 16 bases separating them. Germline CDR1 is MGHRA and CDR2 is YSYEKL. This CDR3 is built from 16 residues. The CDR3 reads CASSQDPTHSKETQYF. Here the CDR3 DNA reads TGCGCCAGCAGCCAAGACCCGACTCACTCGAAGGAGACCCAGTACTTC.

This clonotype was counted ten times or more. This chain connects TRBV20-1 to TRBJ2-7; D gene ambiguous. V was shortened by 5 bases and J by 4 bases, with 9 bases between the two germline ends. The CDR3 length is 11 residues. Germline CDR1 DFQATT, CDR2 SNEGSKA (reference sequence). The CDR3 region is CSAQGRYEQYF. CDR3 nucleotides: TGCAGTGCTCAAGGAAGGTACGAGCAGTACTTC.